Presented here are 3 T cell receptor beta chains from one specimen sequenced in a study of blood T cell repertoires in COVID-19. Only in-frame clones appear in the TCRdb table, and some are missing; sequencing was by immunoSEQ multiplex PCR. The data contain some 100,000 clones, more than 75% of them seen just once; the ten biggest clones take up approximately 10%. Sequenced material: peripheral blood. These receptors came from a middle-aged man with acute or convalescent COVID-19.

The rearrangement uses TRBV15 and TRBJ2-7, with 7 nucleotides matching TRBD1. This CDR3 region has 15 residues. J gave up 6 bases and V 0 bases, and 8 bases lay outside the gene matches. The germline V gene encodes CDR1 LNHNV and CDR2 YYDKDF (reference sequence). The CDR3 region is CATSRDVGGLGEQYF. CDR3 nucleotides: TGTGCCACCAGCAGAGATGTAGGGGGCCTAGGCGAGCAGTACTTC.

CDR3 residues: CAWTGTMESSPLHF. The CDR3 DNA sequence: TGTGCCTGGACCGGGACAATGGAATCTTCACCCCTCCACTTT. The gene calls are TRBV30 and TRBJ1-6; weak D call: TRBD1 (6 bases). Germline V CDR1 and CDR2: GTSNPN, SVGIG (reference sequence). This CDR3 contains 14 residues. V lost 4 bases to trimming and J lost 9 bases, with 16 bases between them. The full variable domain, completed using reference TRBV30 and TRBJ1-6, is SQTIHQWPATLVQPVGSPLSLECTVEGTSNPNLYWYRQAAGRGLQLLFYSVGIGQISSEVPQNLSASRPQDRQFILSSKKLLLSDSGFYLCAWTGTMESSPLHFGNGTRLTVT.

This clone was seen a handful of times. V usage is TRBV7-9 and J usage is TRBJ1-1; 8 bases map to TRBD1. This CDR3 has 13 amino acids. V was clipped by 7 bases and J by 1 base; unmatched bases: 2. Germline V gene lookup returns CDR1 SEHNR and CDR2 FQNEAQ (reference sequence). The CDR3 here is CASTGTGNTEAFF. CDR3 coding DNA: TGTGCCAGCACCGGGACAGGGAACACTGAAGCTTTCTTT.